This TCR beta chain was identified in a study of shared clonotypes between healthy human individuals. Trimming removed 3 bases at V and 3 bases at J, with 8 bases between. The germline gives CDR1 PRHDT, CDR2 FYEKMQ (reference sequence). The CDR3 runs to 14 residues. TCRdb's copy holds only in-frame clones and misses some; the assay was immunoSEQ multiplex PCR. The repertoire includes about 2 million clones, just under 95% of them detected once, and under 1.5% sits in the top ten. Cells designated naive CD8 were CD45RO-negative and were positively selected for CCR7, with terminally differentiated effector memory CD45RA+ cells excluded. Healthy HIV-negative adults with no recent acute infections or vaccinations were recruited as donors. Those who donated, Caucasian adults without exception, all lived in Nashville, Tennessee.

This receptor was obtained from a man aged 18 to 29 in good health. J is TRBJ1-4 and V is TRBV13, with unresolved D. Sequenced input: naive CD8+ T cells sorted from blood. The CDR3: CASSFAQPNEKLFF. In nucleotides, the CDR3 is TGTGCCAGCAGCTTCGCACAGCCTAATGAAAAACTGTTTTTT.